The 6 T cell receptor beta chains below were found in one sample sequenced in a study of blood T cell repertoires in COVID-19. Sequencing used immunoSEQ multiplex PCR; TCRdb keeps in-frame clones, though not all of them. The data hold roughly 260,000 clones, with more than 85% observed a single time. The sequenced sample consisted of peripheral blood. The receptors derive from a person between 18 and 30 years old with COVID-19, enrolled during active disease.

The chain employs TRBV7-8 and TRBJ2-2, with TRBD1 as a possible D gene (5 bases). The CDR3 has 13 amino acids. With 3 bases removed from V and 6 bases from J, the gap between germline ends came to 8 bases. In germline, CDR1 is SGHVS, CDR2 FQNEAQ. The CDR3 protein is CASSLQGAGELFF. CDR3 sequence (DNA): TGTGCCAGCAGCTTGCAGGGTGCCGGGGAGCTGTTTTTT. Looking up the rest from reference TRBV7-8 and TRBJ2-2 gives the full variable domain: GAGVSQSPRYKVAKRGQDVALRCDPISGHVSLFWYQQALGQGPEFLTYFQNEAQLDKSGLPSDRFFAERPEGSVSTLKIQRTQQEDSAVYLCASSLQGAGELFFGEGSRLTVL.

The chain is built from TRBV6-5 and TRBJ2-3; TRBD2 agrees at 13 bases. The V gene end was trimmed by 7 bases and the J gene end by 6 bases; junction bases not matched to a gene: 7. Germline loops: CDR1 MNHEY, CDR2 SVGAGI. This CDR3 region has 15 residues. The CDR3 DNA follows: TGTGCCAGCACTCGCGGACTAGCGGGAGCGGATACGCAGTATTTT. Its protein is CASTRGLAGADTQYF.

This rearrangement joins TRBV12-3 or TRBV12-4 to TRBJ2-3; D gene unclear. The CDR3 has 13 amino acids. Trimming removed 5 bases from V and 7 bases from J, with 13 bases in between. Here the CDR3 reads CASSPPSRNTQYF. The CDR3 DNA sequence: TGTGCCAGCAGTCCTCCCTCTAGGAATACGCAGTATTTT.

The chain employs TRBV2 and TRBJ2-2; 11 nucleotides agree with TRBD2. Unmatched junction bases numbered 1, after V lost 5 bases and J lost 8 bases. Germline V gives CDR1 SNHLY, CDR2 FYNNEI. The length of the CDR3 is 13 residues. The CDR3 coding sequence is TGTGCCAGCAGTCTAGCGGGAGGAGGGGAGCTGTTTTTT. Encoded protein: CASSLAGGGELFF.

The V call is TRBV19, the J call TRBJ2-1; D remains ambiguous. The V gene lost 5 bases and the J gene lost 4 bases, with 12 bases spanning the gap. This CDR3 is 14 amino acids long. Germline V CDR1 and CDR2: LNHDA, SQIVND (reference sequence). This CDR3 reads CASSFLGGYNEQFF. Written as DNA, the CDR3 is TGTGCCAGTAGTTTCCTAGGCGGTTACAATGAGCAGTTCTTC.

The V gene is TRBV27, the J gene TRBJ2-7, with TRBD1 identical over 9 bases. The CDR3 contains 15 residues. Germline lookup yields CDR1 MNHEY and CDR2 SMNVEV (reference sequence). V shed 2 bases and J 6 bases; nucleotides not matched to a gene: 8. The chain's CDR3 is CASSLRGQGDREQYF. CDR3 bases: TGTGCCAGCAGTTTAAGGGGACAGGGCGACCGCGAGCAGTACTTC.